These T cell receptor beta chains were read from a single sample in a study of cytomegalovirus exposure and HLA in healthy donors. This table comes from immunoSEQ multiplex PCR, and its TCRdb copy is limited to in-frame clones, with some not included. The sample lists approximately 150,000 clones, about four fifths seen once, with approximately 4.5% in the top ten. Sequences were obtained from PBMCs. Receptors were obtained from a man aged 30 to 45 in good health and CMV-seronegative. CDR3s include the opening cysteine and the closing phenylalanine or tryptophan. The D gene is left open where the match is weak. Clone size, where shown, is once, few, many, or a class for clones that have expanded.

once	TRBV6-1	TRBJ2-6	-	CASSAVPEVAGANVLTF	TGTGCCAGCAGTGCAGTCCCAGAGGTCGCTGGGGCCAACGTCCTGACTTTC
-	TRBV5-1	TRBJ2-7	TRBD2	CASSGGREQYF	TGCGCCAGCAGCGGCGGGAGGGAGCAGTACTTC
few	TRBV5-6	TRBJ1-1	-	CASSSHFRQAMNTEAFF	TGTGCCAGCAGCTCGCACTTTCGACAGGCCATGAACACTGAAGCTTTCTTT
-	TRBV4-2	TRBJ1-2	TRBD1	CASSQGWAGGRANYGYTF	TGTGCCAGCAGCCAAGGGTGGGCAGGGGGACGAGCTAACTATGGCTACACCTTC
-	TRBV5-4	TRBJ2-7	TRBD2	CASSLGLANSYEQYF	TGTGCCAGCAGCTTGGGACTAGCGAACTCCTACGAGCAGTACTTC
-	TRBV6-1	TRBJ2-3	-	CASSVGTSTDTQYF	TGTGCCAGCAGTGTGGGCACGTCCACAGATACGCAGTATTTT
few	TRBV5-1	TRBJ1-2	-	CASSLQQGWGYTF	TGCGCCAGCAGCTTGCAACAGGGCTGGGGCTACACCTTC
few	TRBV9	TRBJ2-2	-	CASSLEGSGELFF	TGTGCCAGCAGCCTCGAGGGCTCCGGGGAGCTGTTTTTT
-	TRBV5-6	TRBJ2-7	-	CASSFTGTPYEQYF	TGTGCCAGCAGTTTTACAGGGACCCCCTACGAGCAGTACTTC
-	TRBV4-2	TRBJ1-6	TRBD1	CASSQVQGGNSPLHF	TGTGCCAGCAGCCAAGTCCAGGGGGGCAATTCACCCCTCCACTTT
-	TRBV7-7	TRBJ2-7	TRBD2	CASSLREGFYEQYF	TGTGCCAGCAGCCTTCGGGAGGGATTCTACGAGCAGTACTTC
-	TRBV4-1	TRBJ1-3	-	CASSRLRPSGGNTIYF	TGCGCCAGCAGCCGCCTCCGGCCCTCGGGGGGAAACACCATATATTTT
-	TRBV7-9	TRBJ2-6	TRBD2	CASSHTIAGGAWANVLTF	TGTGCCAGCAGCCATACTATAGCGGGGGGGGCCTGGGCCAACGTCCTGACTTTC
-	TRBV7-2	TRBJ2-3	TRBD2	CASSLARGLAGRTDTQYF	TGTGCCAGCAGCTTAGCTCGAGGACTAGCGGGGCGCACAGATACGCAGTATTTT
-	TRBV28	TRBJ1-1	-	CAGGASTEAFF	TGTGCCGGGGGGGCGAGCACTGAAGCTTTCTTT
-	TRBV18	TRBJ2-3	TRBD2	CASSPLAGGYTDTQYF	TGTGCCAGCTCGCCACTAGCGGGGGGCTACACAGATACGCAGTATTTT
-	TRBV7-9	TRBJ2-1	-	CASSLHGGEQFF	TGTGCCAGCAGCTTACACGGTGGTGAGCAGTTCTTC
-	TRBV7-2	TRBJ1-2	-	CASSSTGSRGYTF	TGTGCCAGCAGCTCCACAGGGAGTCGTGGCTACACCTTC
few	TRBV28	TRBJ2-1	TRBD1	CASSGQGTYNEQFF	TGTGCCAGCAGTGGACAGGGAACCTACAATGAGCAGTTCTTC
medium-sized	TRBV5-5	TRBJ2-3	TRBD2	CASSLLGSGGVGIDTQYF	TGTGCCAGCAGCCTGCTGGGTAGCGGGGGGGTGGGTATCGATACGCAGTATTTT
-	TRBV29-1	TRBJ2-5	TRBD2	CSVVRGGQGTQYF	TGCAGCGTTGTACGGGGGGGCCAGGGGACCCAGTACTTC
-	TRBV4-1	TRBJ2-2	-	CASSQASLNTGELFF	TGCGCCAGCAGCCAAGCCAGTTTGAACACCGGGGAGCTGTTTTTT
-	TRBV7-6	TRBJ2-3	TRBD2	CASSSDGRGRDGTTDTQYF	TGTGCCAGCAGCTCCGACGGGAGGGGGAGGGACGGGACCACAGATACGCAGTATTTT
few	TRBV28	TRBJ1-2	-	CASSLFDGSDYGYTF	TGTGCCAGCAGTTTATTCGACGGGTCGGACTATGGCTACACCTTC
-	TRBV19	TRBJ1-1	TRBD1	CATRKDRGTEAFF	TGTGCCACTAGGAAGGACAGGGGGACTGAAGCTTTCTTT
once	TRBV12-5	TRBJ2-1	TRBD2	CASGPGLADNEQFF	TGTGCTAGTGGACCGGGACTAGCGGACAATGAGCAGTTCTTC
-	TRBV30	TRBJ2-7	TRBD1	CAWSVGDRAEVEQYF	TGTGCCTGGAGTGTAGGGGACAGGGCGGAGGTCGAGCAGTACTTC
once	TRBV4-2	TRBJ2-2	-	CASSQEGRGRSTGELFF	TGTGCCAGCAGCCAGGAAGGAAGGGGAAGGAGCACCGGGGAGCTGTTTTTT
-	TRBV5-4	TRBJ1-4	TRBD1	CASSAGTGHEKLFF	TGTGCCAGCAGCGCCGGGACAGGGCATGAAAAACTGTTTTTT
-	TRBV27	TRBJ2-2	-	CASSQGALTGELFF	TGTGCCAGCAGCCAGGGCGCGCTCACCGGGGAGCTGTTTTTT
-	TRBV19	TRBJ1-5	-	CASSFTGEANQPQHF	TGTGCCAGTAGTTTCACAGGAGAAGCCAATCAGCCCCAGCATTTT
-	TRBV28	TRBJ1-2	-	CASSSGEWGGYTF	TGTGCCAGCAGTTCAGGGGAGTGGGGGGGCTACACCTTC
-	TRBV13	TRBJ2-7	TRBD2	CASSPGAGAAYEQYF	TGTGCCAGCAGCCCAGGAGCGGGAGCTGCTTACGAGCAGTACTTC